This TCR beta chain is drawn from a study of shared clonotypes between healthy human individuals. The V segment lost 5 bases and the J segment 2 bases; nucleotides outside the gene matches: 17. The CDR3 runs 19 residues. CDR1 and CDR2 (germline): SGHAT, FQNNGV. In regard to this clone: Its target is unknown.

Study-level findings and limits: All-four-donor shared clonotypes had higher generation probabilities than non-shared clonotypes did. What naive subsets generally showed was a larger estimated richness than memory subsets showed. Sharing across four donors was highest in naive CD4 (around 5%) and lowest in memory CD8 (0.4%).

Sorted-subset replicate PCRs used about 200 ng of genomic DNA. This amount corresponded to tens of thousands of T cell genomes. Measured with immunoSEQ multiplex PCR; TCRdb has only the in-frame clones, and not every one. The sample has about 600,000 clones, about 97% seen once. Material: naive CD4+ T cells sorted from blood. Subset in this sample: CD45RA+ positively selected. The sequence came from a woman in her 30s in good health. The chain couples TRBV11-2 to TRBJ2-2; 7 positions agree with TRBD2. CDR3 in DNA: TGTGCCAGCAGCCGCATAAACCAGGGACTACTAAAAAACACCGGGGAGCTGTTTTTT. This codes for CASSRINQGLLKNTGELFF. Combining the CDR3 with reference TRBV11-2 and TRBJ2-2 gives the whole variable domain EAGVAQSPRYKIIEKRQSVAFWCNPISGHATLYWYQQILGQGPKLLIQFQNNGVVDDSQLPKDRFSAERLKGVDSTLKIQPAKLEDSAVYLCASSRINQGLLKNTGELFFGEGSRLTVL.